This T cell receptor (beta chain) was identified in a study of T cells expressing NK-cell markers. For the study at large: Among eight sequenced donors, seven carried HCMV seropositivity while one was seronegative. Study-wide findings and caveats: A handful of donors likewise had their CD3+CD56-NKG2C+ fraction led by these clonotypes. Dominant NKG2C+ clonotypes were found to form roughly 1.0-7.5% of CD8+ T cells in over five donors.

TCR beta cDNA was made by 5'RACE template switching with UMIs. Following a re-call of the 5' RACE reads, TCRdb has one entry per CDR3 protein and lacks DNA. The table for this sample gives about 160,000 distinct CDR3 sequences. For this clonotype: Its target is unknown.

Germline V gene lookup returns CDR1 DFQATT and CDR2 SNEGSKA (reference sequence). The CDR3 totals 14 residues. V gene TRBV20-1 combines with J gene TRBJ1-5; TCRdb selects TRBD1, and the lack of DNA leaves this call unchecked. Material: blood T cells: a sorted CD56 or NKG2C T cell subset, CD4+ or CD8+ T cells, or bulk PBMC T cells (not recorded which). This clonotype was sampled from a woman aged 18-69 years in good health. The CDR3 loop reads CSATGTGGRQPQHF.